The 4 T cell receptor beta chains reported below all come from one sample, sequenced in a study of shared clonotypes between healthy human individuals. Libraries were prepared by immunoSEQ multiplex PCR; TCRdb keeps only in-frame clonotypes and omits some of them. Of roughly 1,100,000 clones detected, about 80% appear once; the ten largest clones hold roughly 1.4%. Sequences were obtained from memory CD4+ T cells sorted from blood. Regarding subset: CD45RA-negative fraction. The receptors come from a man aged 18 to 30 in good health.

This clone was counted a few times. The chain joins TRBV19 to TRBJ1-4; unclear D gene. V was trimmed by 7 bases and J by 7 bases, leaving 19 bases between them. This CDR3 region has 15 residues. The germline CDR1 and CDR2 sequences are LNHDA and SQIVND (reference sequence). The CDR3 sequence: CASTHDPEGGEKLFF. CDR3 coding DNA: TGTGCCAGTACTCATGACCCCGAAGGTGGTGAAAAACTGTTTTTT.

This clone was counted once. This chain links TRBV6-1 with TRBJ2-1; D is undetermined. This CDR3 has 14 residues. V was shortened by 2 bases and J by 5 bases, with 10 bases between the two germline ends. Germline V gene lookup returns CDR1 MNHNS and CDR2 SASEGT. The CDR3 loop is CASSEQPIDNEQFF. CDR3 bases: TGTGCCAGCAGTGAACAGCCGATAGACAATGAGCAGTTCTTC.

This chain connects TRBV19 to TRBJ1-5; 8 nucleotides match TRBD1. V trimming: 3 bases; J trimming: 3 bases; junction bases outside the gene matches: 7. The CDR3 consists of 16 residues. Germline V gives CDR1 LNHDA, CDR2 SQIVND (reference sequence). In nucleotides, the CDR3 is TGTGCCAGTAGTATCGGGCAGGGGGCCTTCAATCAGCCCCAGCATTTT. This codes for CASSIGQGAFNQPQHF. Complete variable domain (other parts from reference TRBV19 and TRBJ1-5): DGGITQSPKYLFRKEGQNVTLSCEQNLNHDAMYWYRQDPGQGLRLIYYSQIVNDFQKGDIAEGYSVSREKKESFPLTVTSAQKNPTAFYLCASSIGQGAFNQPQHFGDGTRLSIL.

This clone appeared a few times. V and J are TRBV5-1 and TRBJ2-2; 7 nucleotides line up with TRBD2. V was clipped by 5 bases and J by 7 bases; unmatched bases: 8. Looked up from germline, CDR1 is SGHRS and CDR2 is YFSETQ. This CDR3 region has 14 residues. DNA for the CDR3: TGCGCCAGCAGATGGGGAGGGGAGAACGGGGAGCTGTTTTTT. It yields the protein CASRWGGENGELFF.